This T cell receptor (beta chain) was obtained from a study of blood T cells in healthy people across ages. With 3 bases clipped from V and 2 bases from J, the junction kept 0 bases outside the gene matches. The CDR3 covers 14 residues. Germline V gives CDR1 LGHDT, CDR2 YNNKEL (reference sequence). Healthy individuals of Caucasian origin from Russia, aged roughly 6 to 100, served as donors. At least ten counts were recorded for this clonotype. Using a J-beta primer mix together with a sample-barcoded 5' primer, a second PCR was run for roughly 7 to 11 cycles. Via MiXCR, TCRdb re-called the 5' RACE reads, giving one row per CDR3 protein. Found here are about 680,000 distinct CDR3 sequences, about half of them singletons; the top ten hold around a third.

The sample taken for sequencing was blood. The V gene is TRBV3-1, the J gene TRBJ2-7; the match to TRBD2 covers 11 bases. This receptor was identified in an older woman in good health. CDR3 sequence (DNA): TGTGCCAGCAGCCAGGGACTAGCGGCCTACGAGCAGTACTTC. Amino acid sequence: CASSQGLAAYEQYF.